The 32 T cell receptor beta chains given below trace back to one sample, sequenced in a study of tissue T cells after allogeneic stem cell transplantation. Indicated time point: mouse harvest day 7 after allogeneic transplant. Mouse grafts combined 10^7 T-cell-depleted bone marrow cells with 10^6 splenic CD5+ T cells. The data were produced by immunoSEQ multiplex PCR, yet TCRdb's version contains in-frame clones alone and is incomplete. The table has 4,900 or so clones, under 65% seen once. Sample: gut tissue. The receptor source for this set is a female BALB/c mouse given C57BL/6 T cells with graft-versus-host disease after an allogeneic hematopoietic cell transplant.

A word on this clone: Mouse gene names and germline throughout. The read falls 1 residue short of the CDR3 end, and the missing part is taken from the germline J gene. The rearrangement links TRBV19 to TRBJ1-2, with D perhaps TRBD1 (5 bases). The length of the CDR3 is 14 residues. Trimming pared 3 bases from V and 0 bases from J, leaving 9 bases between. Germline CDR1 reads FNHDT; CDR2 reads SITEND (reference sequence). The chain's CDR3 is CASSRTGSNSDYTF. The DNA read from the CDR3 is TGTGCCAGCAGTAGAACAGGCTCAAACTCCGACTACACC.

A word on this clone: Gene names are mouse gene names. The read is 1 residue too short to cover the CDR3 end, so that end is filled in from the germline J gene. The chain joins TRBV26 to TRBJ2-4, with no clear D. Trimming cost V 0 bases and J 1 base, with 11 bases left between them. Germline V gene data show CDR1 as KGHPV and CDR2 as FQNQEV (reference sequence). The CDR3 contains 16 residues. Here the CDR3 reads CASSLSRTVGQNTLYF. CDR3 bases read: TGTGCCAGCAGTCTGTCAAGAACAGTAGGTCAAAACACCTTGTAC.

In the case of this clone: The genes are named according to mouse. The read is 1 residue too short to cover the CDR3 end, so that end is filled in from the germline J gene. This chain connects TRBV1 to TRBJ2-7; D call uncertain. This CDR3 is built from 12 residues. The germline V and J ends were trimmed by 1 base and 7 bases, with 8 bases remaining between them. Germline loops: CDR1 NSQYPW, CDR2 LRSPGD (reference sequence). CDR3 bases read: TGCACCTGCAGTGCAGCCGTGGCCGAACAGTAC. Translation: CTCSAAVAEQY. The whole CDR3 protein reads CTCSAAVAEQYF.

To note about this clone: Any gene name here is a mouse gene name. The CDR3 is CAWGTGVSDYTF. The part of the CDR3 DNA that was read is TGTGCCTGGGGGACAGGGGTCTCCGACTACACC. V usage is TRBV31 and J usage is TRBJ1-2; 10 bases match TRBD1. The CDR3 goes on 1 residue after the read ends, and that part is filled in from the germline J gene. The CDR3 totals 12 residues. J was trimmed by 4 bases and V by 5 bases; bases with no gene match: 1. Per the germline V gene, CDR1 is GKSSPN and CDR2 is SITVG.

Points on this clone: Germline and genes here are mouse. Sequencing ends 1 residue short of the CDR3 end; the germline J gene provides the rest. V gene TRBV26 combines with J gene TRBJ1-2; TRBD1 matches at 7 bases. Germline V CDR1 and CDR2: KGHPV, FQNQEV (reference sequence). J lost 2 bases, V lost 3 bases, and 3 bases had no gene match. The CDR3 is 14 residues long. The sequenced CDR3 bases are TGTGCCAGCAGTCTAAGGGGGCGGAACTCCGACTACACC. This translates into CASSLRGRNSDYT. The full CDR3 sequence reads CASSLRGRNSDYTF.

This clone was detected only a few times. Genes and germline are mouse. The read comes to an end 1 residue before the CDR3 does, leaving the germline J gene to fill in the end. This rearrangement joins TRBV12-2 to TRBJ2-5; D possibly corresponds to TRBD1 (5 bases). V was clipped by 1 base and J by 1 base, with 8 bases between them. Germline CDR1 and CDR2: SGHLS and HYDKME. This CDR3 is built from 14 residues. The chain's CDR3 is CASSLSTDQDTQYF. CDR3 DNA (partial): TGTGCCAGCTCTCTGTCGACAGACCAAGACACCCAGTAC. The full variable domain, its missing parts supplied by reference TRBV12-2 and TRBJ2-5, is NSGVVQSPRYIIKGKGERSILKCIPISGHLSVAWYQQTQGQELKFFIQHYDKMERDKGNLPSRFSVQQFDDYHSEMNMSALELEDSAVYFCASSLSTDQDTQYFGPGTRLLVL.

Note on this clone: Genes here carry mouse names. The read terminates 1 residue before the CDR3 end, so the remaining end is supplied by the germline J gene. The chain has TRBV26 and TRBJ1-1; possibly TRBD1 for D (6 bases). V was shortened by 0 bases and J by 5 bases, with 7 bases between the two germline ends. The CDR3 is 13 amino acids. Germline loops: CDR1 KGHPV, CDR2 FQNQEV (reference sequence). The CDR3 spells CASSLSGGTEVFF. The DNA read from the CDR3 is TGTGCCAGCAGTCTGTCAGGGGGGACAGAAGTCTTC.

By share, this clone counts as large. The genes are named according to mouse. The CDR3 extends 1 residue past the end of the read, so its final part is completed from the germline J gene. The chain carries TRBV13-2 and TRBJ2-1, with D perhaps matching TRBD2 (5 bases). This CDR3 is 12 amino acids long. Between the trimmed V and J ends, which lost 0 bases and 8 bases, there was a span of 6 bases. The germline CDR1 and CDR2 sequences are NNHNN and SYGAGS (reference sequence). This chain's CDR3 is CASGDAGTEQFF. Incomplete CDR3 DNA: TGTGCCAGCGGTGATGCTGGGACTGAGCAGTTC.

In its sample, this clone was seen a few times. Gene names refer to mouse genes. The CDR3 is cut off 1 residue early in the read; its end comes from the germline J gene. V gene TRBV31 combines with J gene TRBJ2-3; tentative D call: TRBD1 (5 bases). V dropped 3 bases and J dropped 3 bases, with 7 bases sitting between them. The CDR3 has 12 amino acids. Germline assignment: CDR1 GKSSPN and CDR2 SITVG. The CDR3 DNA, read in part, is TGTGCCTGGAGGACAGCAGCAGAAACGCTGTAT. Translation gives CAWRTAAETLY. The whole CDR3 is CAWRTAAETLYF.

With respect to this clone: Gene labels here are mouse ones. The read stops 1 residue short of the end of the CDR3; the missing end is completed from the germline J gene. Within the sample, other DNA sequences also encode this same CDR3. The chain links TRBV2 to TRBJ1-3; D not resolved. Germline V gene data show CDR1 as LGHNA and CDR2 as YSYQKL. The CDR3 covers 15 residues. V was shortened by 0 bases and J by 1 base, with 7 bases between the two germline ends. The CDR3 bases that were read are TGTGCCAGCAGCCAAGAAGACAACTCTGGAAATACGCTCTAT. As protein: CASSQEDNSGNTLY. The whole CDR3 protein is CASSQEDNSGNTLYF.

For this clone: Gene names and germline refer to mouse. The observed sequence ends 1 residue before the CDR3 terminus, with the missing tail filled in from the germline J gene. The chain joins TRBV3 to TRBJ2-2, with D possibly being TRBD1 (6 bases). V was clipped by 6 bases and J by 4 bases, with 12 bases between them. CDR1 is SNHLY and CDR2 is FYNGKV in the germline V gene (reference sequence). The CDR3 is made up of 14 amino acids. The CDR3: CASRSRGGTGQLYF. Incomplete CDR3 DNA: TGTGCCAGCAGGTCCAGGGGTGGCACCGGGCAGCTCTAC.

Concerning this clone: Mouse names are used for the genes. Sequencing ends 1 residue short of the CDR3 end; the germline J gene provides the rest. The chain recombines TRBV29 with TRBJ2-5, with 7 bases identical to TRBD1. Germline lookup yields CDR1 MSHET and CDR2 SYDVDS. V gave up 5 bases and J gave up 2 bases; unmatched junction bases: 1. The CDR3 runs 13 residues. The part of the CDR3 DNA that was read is TGTGCTAGCAGTCGGGACAGCCAAGACACCCAGTAC. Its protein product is CASSRDSQDTQY. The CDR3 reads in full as CASSRDSQDTQYF.

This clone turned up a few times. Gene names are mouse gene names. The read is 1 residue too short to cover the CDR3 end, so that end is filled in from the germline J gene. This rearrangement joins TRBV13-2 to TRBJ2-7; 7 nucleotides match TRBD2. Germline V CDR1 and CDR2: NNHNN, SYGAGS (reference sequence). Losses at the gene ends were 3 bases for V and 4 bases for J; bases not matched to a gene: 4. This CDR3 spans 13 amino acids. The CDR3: CASGVSGGYEQYF. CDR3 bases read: TGTGCCAGCGGTGTTTCTGGGGGTTATGAACAGTAC.

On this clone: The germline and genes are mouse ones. CDR3 protein: CASSLVWGDTQYF. The CDR3 bases that were read are TGTGCCAGCTCTCTCGTCTGGGGTGACACCCAGTAC. J is TRBJ2-5 and V is TRBV12-1; D may be TRBD2 (6 bases). With the read ending 1 residue before the CDR3 end, the germline J gene is used to fill in that end. This CDR3 contains 13 residues. Trimming took 0 bases from V and 6 from J, leaving 9 bases between them. Germline V lookup: CDR1 SGHSN, CDR2 HYEKVE.

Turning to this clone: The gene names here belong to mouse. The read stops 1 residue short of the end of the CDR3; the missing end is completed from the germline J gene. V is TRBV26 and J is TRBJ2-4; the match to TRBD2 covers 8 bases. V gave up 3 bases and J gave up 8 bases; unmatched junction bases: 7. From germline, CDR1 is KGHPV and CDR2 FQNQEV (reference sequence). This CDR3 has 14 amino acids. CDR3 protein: CASSLGGGASTLYF. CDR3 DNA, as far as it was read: TGTGCCAGCAGTCTAGGGGGGGGCGCGAGCACCTTGTAC.

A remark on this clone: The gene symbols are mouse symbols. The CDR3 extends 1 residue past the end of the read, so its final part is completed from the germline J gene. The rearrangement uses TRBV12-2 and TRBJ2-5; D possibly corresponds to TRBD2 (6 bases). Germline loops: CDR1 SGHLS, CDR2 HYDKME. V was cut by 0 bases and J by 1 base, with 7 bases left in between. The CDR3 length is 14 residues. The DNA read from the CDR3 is TGTGCCAGCTCTCTCGGGGGGTACCAAGACACCCAGTAC. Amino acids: CASSLGGYQDTQY. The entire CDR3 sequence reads CASSLGGYQDTQYF.

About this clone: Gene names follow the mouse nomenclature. CDR3 DNA (partial): TGTGCCAGCAGTCTTCGACGGCGACAGAACCAAGACACCCAGTAC. Its protein is CASSLRRRQNQDTQY. The whole CDR3 is CASSLRRRQNQDTQYF. V gene TRBV26 combines with J gene TRBJ2-5, with a possible D match to TRBD1 (5 bases). The read is 1 residue too short to cover the CDR3 end, so that end is filled in from the germline J gene. The CDR3 has 16 amino acids. In germline, CDR1 is KGHPV, CDR2 FQNQEV (reference sequence). The V end was cut by 3 bases, the J end by 0 bases, with 13 bases between.

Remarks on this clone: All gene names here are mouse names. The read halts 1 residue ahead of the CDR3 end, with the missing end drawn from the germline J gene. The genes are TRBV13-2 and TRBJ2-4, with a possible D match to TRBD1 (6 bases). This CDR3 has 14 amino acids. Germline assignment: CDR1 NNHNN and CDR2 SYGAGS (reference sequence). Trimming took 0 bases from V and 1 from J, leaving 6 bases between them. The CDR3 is CASGDEGGQNTLYF. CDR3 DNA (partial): TGTGCCAGCGGTGATGAGGGGGGTCAAAACACCTTGTAC.

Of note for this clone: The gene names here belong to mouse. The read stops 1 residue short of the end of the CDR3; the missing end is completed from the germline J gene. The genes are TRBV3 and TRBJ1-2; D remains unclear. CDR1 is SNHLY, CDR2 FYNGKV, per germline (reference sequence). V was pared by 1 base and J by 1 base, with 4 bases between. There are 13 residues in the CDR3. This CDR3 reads CASSLVGNSDYTF. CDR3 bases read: TGTGCCAGCAGCTTAGTGGGAAACTCCGACTACACC.

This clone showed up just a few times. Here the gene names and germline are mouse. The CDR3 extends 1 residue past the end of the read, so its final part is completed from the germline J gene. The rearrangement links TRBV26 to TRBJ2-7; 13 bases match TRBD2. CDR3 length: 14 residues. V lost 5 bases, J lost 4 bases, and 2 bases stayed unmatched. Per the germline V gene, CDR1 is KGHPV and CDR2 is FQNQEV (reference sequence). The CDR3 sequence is CASSWDWGGYEQYF. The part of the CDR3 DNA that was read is TGTGCCAGCAGTTGGGACTGGGGGGGATATGAACAGTAC.

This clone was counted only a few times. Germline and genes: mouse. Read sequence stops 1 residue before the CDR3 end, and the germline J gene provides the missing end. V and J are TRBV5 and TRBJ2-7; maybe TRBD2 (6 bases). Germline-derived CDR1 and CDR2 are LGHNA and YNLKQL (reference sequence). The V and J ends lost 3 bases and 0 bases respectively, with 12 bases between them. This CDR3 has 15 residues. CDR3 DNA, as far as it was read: TGTGCCAGCAGCCAGAGGGACTTTAGCTCCTATGAACAGTAC. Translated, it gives CASSQRDFSSYEQY. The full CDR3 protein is CASSQRDFSSYEQYF.

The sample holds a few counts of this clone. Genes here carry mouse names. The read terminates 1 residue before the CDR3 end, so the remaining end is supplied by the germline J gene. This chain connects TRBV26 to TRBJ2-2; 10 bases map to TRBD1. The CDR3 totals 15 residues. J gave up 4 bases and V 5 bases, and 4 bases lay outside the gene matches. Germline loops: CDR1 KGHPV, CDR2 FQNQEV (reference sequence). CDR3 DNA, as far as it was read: TGTGCCAGCAGTAGGGACAGGGGAGGCACCGGGCAGCTCTAC. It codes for CASSRDRGGTGQLY. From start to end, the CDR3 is CASSRDRGGTGQLYF.

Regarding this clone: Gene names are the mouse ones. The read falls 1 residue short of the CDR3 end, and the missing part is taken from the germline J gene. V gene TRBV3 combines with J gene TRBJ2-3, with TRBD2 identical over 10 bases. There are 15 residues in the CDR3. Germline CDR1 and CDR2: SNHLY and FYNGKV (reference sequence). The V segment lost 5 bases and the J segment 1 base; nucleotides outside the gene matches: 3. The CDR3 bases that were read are TGTGCCAGCAGCCTAGGGACTGGGGGTGCAGAAACGCTGTAT. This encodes CASSLGTGGAETLY. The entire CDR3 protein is CASSLGTGGAETLYF.

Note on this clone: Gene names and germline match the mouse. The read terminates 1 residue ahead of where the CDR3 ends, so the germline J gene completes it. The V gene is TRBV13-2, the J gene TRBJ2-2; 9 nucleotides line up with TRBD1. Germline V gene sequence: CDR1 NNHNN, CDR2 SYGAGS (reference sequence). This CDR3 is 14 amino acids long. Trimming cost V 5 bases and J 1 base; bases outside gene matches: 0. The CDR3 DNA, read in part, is TGTGCCAGCGGGGACAGGGGAAACACCGGGCAGCTCTAC. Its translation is CASGDRGNTGQLY. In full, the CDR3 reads CASGDRGNTGQLYF.

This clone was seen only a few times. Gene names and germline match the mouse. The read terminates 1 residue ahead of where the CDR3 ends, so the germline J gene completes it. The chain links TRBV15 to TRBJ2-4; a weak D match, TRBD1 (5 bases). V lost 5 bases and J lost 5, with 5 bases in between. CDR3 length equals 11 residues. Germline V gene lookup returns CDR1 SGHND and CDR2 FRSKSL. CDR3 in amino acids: CASSQGNTLYF. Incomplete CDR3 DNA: TGTGCCAGCAGTCAGGGAAACACCTTGTAC.

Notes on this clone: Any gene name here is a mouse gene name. CDR3 loop: CASSAPGLGVYEQYF. Partial CDR3 DNA: TGTGCTAGCAGTGCCCCGGGACTGGGGGTTTATGAACAGTAC. This chain joins TRBV29 and TRBJ2-7, with 11 bases lining up with TRBD2. The read is 1 residue too short to cover the CDR3 end, so that end is filled in from the germline J gene. The CDR3 loop spans 15 amino acids. The J segment lost 4 bases and the V segment lost 5 bases, leaving 7 bases of the junction unmatched. The germline CDR1 and CDR2 sequences are MSHET and SYDVDS.

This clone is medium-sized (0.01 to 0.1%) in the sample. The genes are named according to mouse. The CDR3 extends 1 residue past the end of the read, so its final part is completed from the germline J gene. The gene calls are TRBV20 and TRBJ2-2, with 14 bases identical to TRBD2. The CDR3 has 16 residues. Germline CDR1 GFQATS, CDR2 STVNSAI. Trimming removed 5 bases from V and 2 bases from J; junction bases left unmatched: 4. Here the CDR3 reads CGARGLGGRNTGQLYF. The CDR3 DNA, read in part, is TGTGGTGCTCGGGGACTGGGGGGGCGCAACACCGGGCAGCTCTAC.

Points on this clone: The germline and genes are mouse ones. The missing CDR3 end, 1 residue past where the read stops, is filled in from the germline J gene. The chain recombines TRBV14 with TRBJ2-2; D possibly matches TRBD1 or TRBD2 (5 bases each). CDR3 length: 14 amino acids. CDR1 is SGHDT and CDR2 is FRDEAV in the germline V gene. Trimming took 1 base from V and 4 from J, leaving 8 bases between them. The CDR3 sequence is CASSFRDRTGQLYF. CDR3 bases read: TGTGCCAGCAGTTTCAGGGACCGCACCGGGCAGCTCTAC. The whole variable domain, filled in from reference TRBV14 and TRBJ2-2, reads EAGVTQSPRYAVLQEGQAVSFWCDPISGHDTLYWYQQPRDQGPQLLVYFRDEAVIDNSQLPSDRFSAVRPKGTNSTLKIQSAKQGDTATYLCASSFRDRTGQLYFGEGSKLTVL.

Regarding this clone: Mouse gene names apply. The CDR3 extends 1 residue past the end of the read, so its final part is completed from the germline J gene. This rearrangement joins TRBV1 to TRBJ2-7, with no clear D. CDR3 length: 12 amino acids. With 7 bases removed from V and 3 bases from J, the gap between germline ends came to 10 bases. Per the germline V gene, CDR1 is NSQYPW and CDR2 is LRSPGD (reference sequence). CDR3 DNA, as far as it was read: TGCACCTGCACATCCGGGATCTATGAACAGTAC. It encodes CTCTSGIYEQY. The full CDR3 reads CTCTSGIYEQYF.

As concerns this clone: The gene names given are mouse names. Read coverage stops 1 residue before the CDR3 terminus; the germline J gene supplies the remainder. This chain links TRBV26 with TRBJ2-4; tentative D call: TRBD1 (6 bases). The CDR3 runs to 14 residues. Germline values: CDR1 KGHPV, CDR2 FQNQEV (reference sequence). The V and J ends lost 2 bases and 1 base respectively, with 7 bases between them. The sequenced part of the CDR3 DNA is TGTGCCAGCAGTCTGCCAGGGGGTCAAAACACCTTGTAC. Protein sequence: CASSLPGGQNTLY. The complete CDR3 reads CASSLPGGQNTLYF.

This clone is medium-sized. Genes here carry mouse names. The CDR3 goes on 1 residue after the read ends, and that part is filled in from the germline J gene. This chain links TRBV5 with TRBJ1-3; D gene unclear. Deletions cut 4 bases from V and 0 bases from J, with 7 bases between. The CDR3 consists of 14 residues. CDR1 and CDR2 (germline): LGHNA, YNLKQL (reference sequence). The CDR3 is CASSPQNSGNTLYF. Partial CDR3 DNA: TGTGCCAGCAGCCCCCAAAATTCTGGAAATACGCTCTAT.

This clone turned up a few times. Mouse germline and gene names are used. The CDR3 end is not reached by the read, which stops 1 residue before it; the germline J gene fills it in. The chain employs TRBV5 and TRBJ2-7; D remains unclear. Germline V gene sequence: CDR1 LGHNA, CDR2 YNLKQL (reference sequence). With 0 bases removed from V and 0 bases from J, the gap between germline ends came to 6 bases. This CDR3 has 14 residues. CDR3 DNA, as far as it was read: TGTGCCAGCAGCCAAGAGTGGAGCTCCTATGAACAGTAC. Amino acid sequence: CASSQEWSSYEQY. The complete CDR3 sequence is CASSQEWSSYEQYF.